This T cell receptor beta chain was profiled in a study of PD-1 blockade in classical Hodgkin lymphoma (dated by TCRdb to 2019 to 2021). About the study as a whole: Nivolumab dosing was 3 mg/kg intravenously every 2 weeks, continuing until either disease progression or unacceptable toxicity. The study used TCR beta sequencing and CyTOF to define a peripheral blood immune signature of response to PD-1 blockade in classical Hodgkin lymphoma.

A remark on this clone: No cognate antigen has been identified for it. Qualities for individual bases were not recorded, and no much larger clone is one base off.

The investigation overall reported the following: The study covered only a single clinical trial cohort, and the causes of the repertoire differences, possibly disease activity or prior therapy, were still not defined. Among trial patients, those achieving complete response had baseline diversity similar to that of newly diagnosed patients, while diversity was significantly lower in partial responders and progressors. Baseline TCR diversity was reported as lower in newly diagnosed patients than in healthy donors, and lower still in relapsed/refractory patients. By C4D1, a significant rise was seen in CD4+ TCR diversity but not in CD8+ TCR diversity (p=0.0027 vs p=0.16), and the rise was most apparent among complete responders (p=0.02). Patients starting nivolumab less than 1 year after ASCT had lower diversity and were excluded from later analyses to avoid confounding by immune reconstitution.

In the paper's terms, the time point label means: cycle 4 day 1 (C4D1), after five to seven weeks of nivolumab. All trial patients had relapsed after autologous stem cell transplantation, with cohorts A, B and C differing in prior brentuximab vedotin exposure. A total of under 70 patients with relapsed/refractory classical Hodgkin lymphoma made up the trial cohort, and each patient's best overall response was complete response, partial response or progressive disease. Single-agent nivolumab was administered to trial patients in the multi-cohort phase II CheckMate 205 trial. An independent review committee assessed best overall response by applying the 2007 International Working Group response criteria. Trial PBMCs were collected immediately before nivolumab initiation (C1D1) and during therapy at cycle 2 day 1 and cycle 4 day 1. Peripheral blood was collected in 8 mL Vacutainer Cell Preparation Tubes, from which PBMCs were isolated by centrifugation and then cryopreserved.

The Qiagen DNeasy kit was used to extract genomic DNA both from unsorted PBMCs and from the negatively selected CD4+ and CD8+ fractions. TCR beta CDR3 regions were amplified by immunoSEQ multiplex PCR using primers annealing to V and J segments. Amplification bias was minimized using a synthetic immune receptor repertoire, and residual bias was removed computationally after sequencing. The study's processing was this. Custom Python scripts were used to quantify repertoire diversity as the Shannon entropy index. The unsorted, CD4+ and CD8+ repertoires were each analyzed separately, with the exception of combined analyses, where CD4+ and CD8+ sequences were merged in silico. A clone was considered expanded if an increase in frequency of at least 2-fold after treatment relative to C1D1 was found, and a pseudocount of 0.5 was applied to clones undetected at baseline. Clones with 0 or 1 copy at C1D1 were defined as singleton clones, while clones with 2 or more copies were defined as non-singleton clones. By matching protein sequences in sorted samples from the same patient, clones expanded in unsorted samples were annotated as CD4+, CD8+ or unknown. Wilcoxon tests on paired samples were used to test diversity changes from C1D1 to C4D1. Imported from immuneACCESS, the table was reduced by TCRdb to in-frame sequences with V and J called. These copies leave out some clones; in studies compared against another copy, an unresolved V gene accounts for under half, and the cause of the remainder is not known. Clonal size and the V and J genes are those of that table, whereas D and trimming came from the DNA. This sample holds 96,000 or so clones; about 93% were observed only once. 1.5% to 2.5% of the sample comes from the top ten.

CDR1 is given as PRHDT and CDR2 as FYEKMQ, both from the germline V gene (reference sequence). V is pared back by 2 bases and J by 2 bases, with 8 bases lying between the germline termini. The CDR3 starts with the cysteine, ends with the phenylalanine, and has 14 residues. The CDR3 DNA has 42 bases and is translated from base 1. Sequences were derived from peripheral blood mononuclear cells (PBMCs), sampled before the fourth cycle of nivolumab. The chain is made from TRBV13 and TRBJ2-3, with no confidently assigned D gene. The TCR was taken from a human donor with classical Hodgkin lymphoma. For the CDR3, the sequence is CASSLRPITDTQYF. The bases read TGTGCCAGCAGCTTACGGCCAATCACAGATACGCAGTATTTT.